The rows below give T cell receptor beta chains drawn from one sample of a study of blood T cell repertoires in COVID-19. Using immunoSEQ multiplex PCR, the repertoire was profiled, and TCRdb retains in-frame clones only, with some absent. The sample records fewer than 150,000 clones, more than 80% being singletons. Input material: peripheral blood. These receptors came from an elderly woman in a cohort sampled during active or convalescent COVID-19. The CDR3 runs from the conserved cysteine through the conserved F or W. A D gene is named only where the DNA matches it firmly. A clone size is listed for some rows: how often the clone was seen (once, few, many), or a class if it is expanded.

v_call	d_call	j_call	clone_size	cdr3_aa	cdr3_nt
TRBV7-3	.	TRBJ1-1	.	CASSLREGEAFF	TGTGCCAGCAGCCTCCGGGAGGGGGAAGCTTTCTTT
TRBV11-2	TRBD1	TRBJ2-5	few	CASSITGGWEETQYF	TGTGCCAGCAGCATAACAGGGGGATGGGAGGAGACCCAGTACTTC
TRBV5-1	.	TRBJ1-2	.	CASSLGGLGYGYTF	TGCGCCAGCAGCTTGGGGGGCCTAGGCTATGGCTACACCTTC
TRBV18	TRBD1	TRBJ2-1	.	CASSPLGQGINEQFF	TGTGCCAGCTCACCTCTCGGACAGGGAATTAATGAGCAGTTCTTC
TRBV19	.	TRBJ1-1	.	CATGAGRRNTEAFF	TGTGCCACCGGGGCGGGGAGGAGAAACACTGAAGCTTTCTTT
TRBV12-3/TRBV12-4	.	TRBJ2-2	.	CASSLLAGELFF	TGTGCCAGCAGTTTATTAGCCGGGGAGCTGTTTTTT
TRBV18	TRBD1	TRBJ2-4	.	CASSPTAGGNCYF	TGTGCCAGCTCACCGACGGCAGGGGGCAATTGTTACTTC
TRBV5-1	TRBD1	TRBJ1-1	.	CASSLAGTGDRTTEAFF	TGCGCCAGCAGCTTAGCCGGGACAGGGGATAGAACAACTGAAGCTTTCTTT
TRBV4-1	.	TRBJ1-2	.	CASSQALTVIYGYTF	TGCGCCAGCAGCCAAGCCCTGACAGTAATCTATGGCTACACCTTC
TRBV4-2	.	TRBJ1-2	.	CASSQSPSGGVRSYTF	TGTGCCAGCAGCCAGAGTCCTTCGGGCGGGGTTAGGAGCTACACCTTC
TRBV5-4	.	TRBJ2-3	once	CAFGLAVDTQYF	TGTGCCTTCGGCTTAGCCGTCGATACGCAGTATTTT
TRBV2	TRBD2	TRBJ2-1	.	CASTGGGRHEQFF	TGTGCCAGCACGGGCGGGGGGCGTCATGAGCAGTTCTTC
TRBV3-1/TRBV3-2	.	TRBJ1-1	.	CASSHLQDTEAFF	TGTGCCAGCAGCCACCTACAGGACACTGAAGCTTTCTTT
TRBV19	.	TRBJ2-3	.	CASSSSEAADTQYF	TGTGCCAGTAGTTCGAGCGAGGCAGCAGATACGCAGTATTTT
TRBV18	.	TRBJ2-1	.	CASSSETGFNEQFF	TGTGCCAGCTCATCCGAGACGGGGTTCAATGAGCAGTTCTTC
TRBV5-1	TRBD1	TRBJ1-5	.	CASSLRTGSNQPQHF	TGCGCCAGCAGCTTACGGACAGGGAGCAATCAGCCCCAGCATTTT
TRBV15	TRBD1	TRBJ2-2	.	CATSRGIGDRGRTGELFF	TGTGCCACCAGCAGAGGTATTGGAGACAGGGGGCGCACCGGGGAGCTGTTTTTT
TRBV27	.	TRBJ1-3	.	CASSSSLGRADSGNTIYF	TGTGCCAGCAGTTCCTCTCTAGGGAGGGCCGACTCTGGAAACACCATATATTTT
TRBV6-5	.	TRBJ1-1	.	CASRNRDFEAFF	TGTGCCAGCAGAAACAGGGATTTTGAAGCTTTCTTT
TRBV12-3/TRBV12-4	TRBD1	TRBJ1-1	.	CASSRGLAEAFF	TGTGCCAGCAGTAGGGGGCTAGCTGAAGCTTTCTTT
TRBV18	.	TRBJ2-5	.	CASSPTLRETQYF	TGTGCCAGCTCACCTACATTGCGGGAGACCCAGTACTTC
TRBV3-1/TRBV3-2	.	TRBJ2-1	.	CASSFPGTGPNEQFF	TGTGCCAGCAGCTTTCCCGGAACAGGGCCCAATGAGCAGTTCTTC
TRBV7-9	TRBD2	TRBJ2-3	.	CASGLAGGRRADTQYF	TGTGCCAGTGGACTAGCGGGGGGCCGTCGGGCAGATACGCAGTATTTT
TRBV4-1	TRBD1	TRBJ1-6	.	CASSRPGQGAGGSPLHF	TGCGCCAGCAGCCGCCCGGGACAGGGGGCAGGCGGTTCACCCCTCCACTTT
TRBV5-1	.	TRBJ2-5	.	CASTHRAQETQYF	TGCGCCAGCACGCACAGGGCCCAAGAGACCCAGTACTTC
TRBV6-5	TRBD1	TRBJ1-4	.	CASSYWRQGQVEKLFF	TGTGCCAGCAGTTACTGGAGACAGGGGCAGGTTGAAAAACTGTTTTTT
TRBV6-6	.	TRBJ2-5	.	CASRGGGPLGTQYF	TGTGCCAGCAGGGGCGGGGGCCCCCTGGGGACCCAGTACTTC
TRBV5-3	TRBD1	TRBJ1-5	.	CARSPTGGEGLCNQPQHF	TGTGCCAGAAGCCCGACAGGGGGCGAGGGGTTGTGCAATCAGCCCCAGCATTTT
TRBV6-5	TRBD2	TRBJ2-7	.	CASSVGLAGEQYF	TGTGCCAGCAGCGTTGGACTAGCCGGCGAGCAGTACTTC
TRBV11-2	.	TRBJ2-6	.	CASSAGLFSGANVLTF	TGTGCCAGCAGCGCGGGACTCTTCTCTGGGGCCAACGTCCTGACTTTC
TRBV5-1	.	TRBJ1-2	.	CASSLTYTGRYYGYTF	TGCGCCAGCAGCTTGACGTACACCGGGAGGTACTATGGCTACACCTTC
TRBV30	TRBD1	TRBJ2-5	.	CAWSQGQLETQYF	TGTGCCTGGAGTCAGGGACAGCTGGAGACCCAGTACTTC
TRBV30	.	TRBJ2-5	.	CAGGLAAQYF	TGTGCCGGGGGTTTGGCGGCCCAGTACTTC
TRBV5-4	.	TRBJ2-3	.	CASSPQGSLPNTQYF	TGTGCCAGCAGCCCCCAGGGGTCCCTGCCGAATACGCAGTATTTT
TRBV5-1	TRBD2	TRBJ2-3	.	CASSPASGAFTDTQYF	TGCGCCAGCAGCCCCGCTAGCGGGGCCTTCACAGATACGCAGTATTTT